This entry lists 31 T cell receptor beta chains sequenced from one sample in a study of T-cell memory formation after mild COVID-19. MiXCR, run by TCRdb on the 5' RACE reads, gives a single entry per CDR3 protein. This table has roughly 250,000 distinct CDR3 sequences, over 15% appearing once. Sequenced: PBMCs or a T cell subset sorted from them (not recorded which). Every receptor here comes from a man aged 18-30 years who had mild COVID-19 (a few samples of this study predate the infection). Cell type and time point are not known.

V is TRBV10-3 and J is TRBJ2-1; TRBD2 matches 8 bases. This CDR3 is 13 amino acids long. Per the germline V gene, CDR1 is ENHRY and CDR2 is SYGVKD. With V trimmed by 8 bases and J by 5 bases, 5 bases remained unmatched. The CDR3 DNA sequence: TGTGCCATCTCTCCACTAGCGGACAATGAGCAGTTCTTC. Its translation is CAISPLADNEQFF.

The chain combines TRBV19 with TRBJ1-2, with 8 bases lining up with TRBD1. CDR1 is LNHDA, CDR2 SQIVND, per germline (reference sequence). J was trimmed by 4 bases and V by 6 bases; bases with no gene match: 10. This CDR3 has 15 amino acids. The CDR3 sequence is CASRAQGASSYGYTF. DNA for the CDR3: TGTGCCAGTAGGGCCCAGGGGGCGTCCTCCTATGGCTACACCTTC. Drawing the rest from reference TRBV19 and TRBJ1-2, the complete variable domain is DGGITQSPKYLFRKEGQNVTLSCEQNLNHDAMYWYRQDPGQGLRLIYYSQIVNDFQKGDIAEGYSVSREKKESFPLTVTSAQKNPTAFYLCASRAQGASSYGYTFGSGTRLTVV.

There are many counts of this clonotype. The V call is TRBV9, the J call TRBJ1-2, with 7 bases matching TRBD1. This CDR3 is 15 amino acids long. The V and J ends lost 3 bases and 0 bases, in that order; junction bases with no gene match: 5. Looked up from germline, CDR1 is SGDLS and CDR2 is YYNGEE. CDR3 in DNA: TGTGCCAGCAGCGCAGGGGGACCGACTAACTATGGCTACACCTTC. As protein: CASSAGGPTNYGYTF.

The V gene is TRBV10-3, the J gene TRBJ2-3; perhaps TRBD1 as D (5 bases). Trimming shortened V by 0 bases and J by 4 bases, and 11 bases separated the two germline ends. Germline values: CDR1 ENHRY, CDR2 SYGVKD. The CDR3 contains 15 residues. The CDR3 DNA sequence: TGTGCCATCAGTGAGTCAGGGGTTGGGGCAGATACGCAGTATTTT. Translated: CAISESGVGADTQYF.

The CDR3 coding sequence is TGCGCCAGCAGCAACCACAGGGGTTCTAACTATGGCTACACCTTC. It encodes CASSNHRGSNYGYTF. V usage is TRBV5-1 and J usage is TRBJ1-2, with TRBD1 matching 7 bases. CDR3 length: 15 amino acids. J gave up 0 bases and V 4 bases, and 6 bases lay outside the gene matches. Germline V gene data show CDR1 as SGHRS and CDR2 as YFSETQ.

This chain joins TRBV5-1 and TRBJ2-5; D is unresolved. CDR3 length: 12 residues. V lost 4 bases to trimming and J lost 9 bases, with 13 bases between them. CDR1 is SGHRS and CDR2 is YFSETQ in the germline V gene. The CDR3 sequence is CASSIGDQAQYF. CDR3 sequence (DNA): TGCGCCAGCAGCATAGGCGACCAGGCCCAGTACTTC.

The CDR3 nucleotides are TGTGCCAGCAGCCAAGTCTCACTCTATGGCTACACCTTC. Residues: CASSQVSLYGYTF. This chain links TRBV3-1 with TRBJ1-2; D not certain. Trimming shortened V by 1 base and J by 4 bases, and 7 bases separated the two germline ends. CDR3 size: 13 residues. From germline, CDR1 is LGHDT and CDR2 YNNKEL (reference sequence).

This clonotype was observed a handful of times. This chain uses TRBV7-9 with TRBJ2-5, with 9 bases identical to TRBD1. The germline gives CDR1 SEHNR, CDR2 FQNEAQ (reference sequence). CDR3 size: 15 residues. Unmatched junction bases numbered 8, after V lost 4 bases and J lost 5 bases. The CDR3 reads CASSSNRGRWETQYF. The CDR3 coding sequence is TGTGCCAGCAGCTCCAACAGGGGGCGGTGGGAGACCCAGTACTTC.

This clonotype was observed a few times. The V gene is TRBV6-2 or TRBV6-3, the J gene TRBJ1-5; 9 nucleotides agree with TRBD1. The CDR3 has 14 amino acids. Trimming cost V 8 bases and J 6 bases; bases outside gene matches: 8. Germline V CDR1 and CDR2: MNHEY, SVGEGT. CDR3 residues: CASQTGGDGQPQHF. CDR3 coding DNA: TGTGCCAGCCAGACAGGGGGTGATGGTCAGCCCCAGCATTTT.

The CDR3: CASWKGRRSVLMEKLFF. The CDR3 DNA reads TGTGCCAGCTGGAAGGGGCGGAGGAGCGTCCTTATGGAAAAACTGTTTTTT. This chain connects TRBV6-4 to TRBJ1-4; D is possibly TRBD1 (5 bases). From germline, CDR1 is MRHNA and CDR2 SNTAGT. Trimming removed 8 bases from V and 8 bases from J, with 27 bases in between. The CDR3 has 17 residues.

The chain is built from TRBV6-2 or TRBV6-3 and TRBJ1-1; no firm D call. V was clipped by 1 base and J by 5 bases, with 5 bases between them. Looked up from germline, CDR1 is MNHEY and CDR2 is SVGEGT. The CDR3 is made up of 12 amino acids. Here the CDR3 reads CASSYYKTEAFF. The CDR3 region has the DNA TGTGCCAGCAGTTACTATAAGACTGAAGCTTTCTTT.

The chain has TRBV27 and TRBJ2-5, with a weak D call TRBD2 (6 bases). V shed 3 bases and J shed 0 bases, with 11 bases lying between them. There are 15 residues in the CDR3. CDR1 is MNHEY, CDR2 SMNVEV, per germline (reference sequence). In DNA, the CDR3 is TGTGCCAGCAGTTTGGCTAGCGAGTACCAAGAGACCCAGTACTTC. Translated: CASSLASEYQETQYF.

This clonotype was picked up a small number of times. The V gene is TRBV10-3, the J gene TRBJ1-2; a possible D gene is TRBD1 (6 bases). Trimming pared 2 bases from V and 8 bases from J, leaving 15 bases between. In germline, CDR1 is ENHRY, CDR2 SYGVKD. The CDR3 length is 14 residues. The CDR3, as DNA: TGTGCCATCAGTGAGAGTACCGGGGGCCGAGGCTACACCTTC. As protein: CAISESTGGRGYTF.

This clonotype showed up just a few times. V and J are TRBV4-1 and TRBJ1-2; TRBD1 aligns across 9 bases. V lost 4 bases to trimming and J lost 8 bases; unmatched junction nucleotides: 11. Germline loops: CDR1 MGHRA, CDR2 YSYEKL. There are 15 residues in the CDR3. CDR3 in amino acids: CASSLRDRESIGYTF. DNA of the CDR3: TGCGCCAGCAGCCTTCGGGACAGGGAGTCGATCGGCTACACCTTC.

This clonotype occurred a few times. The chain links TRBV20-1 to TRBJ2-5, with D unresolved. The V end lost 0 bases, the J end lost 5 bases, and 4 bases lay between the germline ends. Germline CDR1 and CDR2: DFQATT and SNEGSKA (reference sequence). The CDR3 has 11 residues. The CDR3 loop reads CSARDGETQYF. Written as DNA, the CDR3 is TGCAGTGCTAGAGATGGGGAGACCCAGTACTTC.

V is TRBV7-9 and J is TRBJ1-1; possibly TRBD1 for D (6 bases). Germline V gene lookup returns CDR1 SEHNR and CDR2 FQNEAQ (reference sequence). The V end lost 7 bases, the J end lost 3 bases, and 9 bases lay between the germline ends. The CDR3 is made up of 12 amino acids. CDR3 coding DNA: TGTGCCAGCACCCAGGGGTACACTGAAGCTTTCTTT. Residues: CASTQGYTEAFF.

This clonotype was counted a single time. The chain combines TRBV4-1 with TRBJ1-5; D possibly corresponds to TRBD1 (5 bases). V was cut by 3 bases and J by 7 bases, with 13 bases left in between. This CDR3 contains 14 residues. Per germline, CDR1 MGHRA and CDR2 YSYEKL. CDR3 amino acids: CASSHGGAGQPQHF. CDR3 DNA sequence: TGCGCCAGCAGCCATGGAGGGGCTGGGCAGCCCCAGCATTTT.

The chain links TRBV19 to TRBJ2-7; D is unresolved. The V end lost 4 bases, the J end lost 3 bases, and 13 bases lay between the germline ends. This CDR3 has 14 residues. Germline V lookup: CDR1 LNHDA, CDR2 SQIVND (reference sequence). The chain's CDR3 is CASSTPGWGYEQYF. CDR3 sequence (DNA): TGTGCCAGTAGTACCCCCGGCTGGGGCTACGAGCAGTACTTC.

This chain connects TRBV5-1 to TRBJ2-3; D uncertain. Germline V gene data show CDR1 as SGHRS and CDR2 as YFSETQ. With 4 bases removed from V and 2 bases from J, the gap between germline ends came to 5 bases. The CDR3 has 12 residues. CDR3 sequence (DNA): TGCGCCAGCAGCGAATACACAGATACGCAGTATTTT. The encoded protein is CASSEYTDTQYF. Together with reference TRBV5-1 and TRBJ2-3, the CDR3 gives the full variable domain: KAGVTQTPRYLIKTRGQQVTLSCSPISGHRSVSWYQQTPGQGLQFLFEYFSETQRNKGNFPGRFSGRQFSNSRSEMNVSTLELGDSALYLCASSEYTDTQYFGPGTRLTVL.

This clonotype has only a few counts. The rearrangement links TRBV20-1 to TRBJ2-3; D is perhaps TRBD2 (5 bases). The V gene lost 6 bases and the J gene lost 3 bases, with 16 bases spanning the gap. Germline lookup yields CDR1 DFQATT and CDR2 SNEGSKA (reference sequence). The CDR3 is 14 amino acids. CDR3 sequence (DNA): TGCAGTGCAAGGATTACGGGATTGACAGATACGCAGTATTTT. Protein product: CSARITGLTDTQYF.

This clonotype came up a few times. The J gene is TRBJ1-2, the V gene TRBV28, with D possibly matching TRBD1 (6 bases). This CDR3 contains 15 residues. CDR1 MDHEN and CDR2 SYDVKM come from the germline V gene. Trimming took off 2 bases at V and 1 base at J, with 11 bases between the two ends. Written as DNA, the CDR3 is TGTGCCAGCAGTTTAGAGACAGGCCTTAACTATGGCTACACCTTC. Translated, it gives CASSLETGLNYGYTF.

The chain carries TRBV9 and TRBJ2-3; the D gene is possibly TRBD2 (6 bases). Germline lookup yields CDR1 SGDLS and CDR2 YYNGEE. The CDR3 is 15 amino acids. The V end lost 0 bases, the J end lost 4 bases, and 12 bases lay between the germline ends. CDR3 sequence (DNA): TGTGCCAGCAGCGTAGGAAGCAGGGAGGCAGATACGCAGTATTTT. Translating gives CASSVGSREADTQYF.

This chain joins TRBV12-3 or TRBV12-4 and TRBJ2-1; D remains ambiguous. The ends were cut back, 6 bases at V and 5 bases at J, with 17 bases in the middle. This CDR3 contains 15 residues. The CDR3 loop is CASSRWGGTNNEQFF. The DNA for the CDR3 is TGTGCCAGCAGCCGATGGGGTGGCACCAACAATGAGCAGTTCTTC.

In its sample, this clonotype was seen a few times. This CDR3 reads CASSYRDSTYNEQFF. The CDR3 DNA is TGTGCCAGCAGTTACCGGGACAGCACCTACAATGAGCAGTTCTTC. The rearrangement joins TRBV12-3 or TRBV12-4 to TRBJ2-1, with 7 bases aligning to TRBD1. V lost 4 bases and J lost 2; bases outside the gene matches: 5. The CDR3 has 15 residues.

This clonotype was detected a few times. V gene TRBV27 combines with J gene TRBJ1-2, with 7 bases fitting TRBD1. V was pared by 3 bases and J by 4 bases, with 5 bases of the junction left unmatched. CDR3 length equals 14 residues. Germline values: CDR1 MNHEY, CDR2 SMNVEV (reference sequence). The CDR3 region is CASSLVRGGYGYTF. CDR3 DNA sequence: TGTGCCAGCAGTTTGGTCAGGGGGGGCTATGGCTACACCTTC.

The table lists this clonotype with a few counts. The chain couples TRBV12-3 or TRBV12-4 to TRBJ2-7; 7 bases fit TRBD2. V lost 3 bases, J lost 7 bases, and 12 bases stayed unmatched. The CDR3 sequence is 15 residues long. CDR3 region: CASSFSASGYVEQYF. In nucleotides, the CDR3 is TGTGCCAGCAGTTTTTCGGCTAGCGGTTACGTGGAGCAGTACTTC.

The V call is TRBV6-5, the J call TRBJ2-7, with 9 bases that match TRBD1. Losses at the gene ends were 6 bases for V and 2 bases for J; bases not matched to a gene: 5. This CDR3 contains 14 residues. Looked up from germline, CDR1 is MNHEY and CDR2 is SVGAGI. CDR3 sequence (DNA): TGTGCCAGCAGAGAACAGGGGGCTACCTACGAGCAGTACGTC. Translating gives CASREQGATYEQYV.

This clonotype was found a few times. The CDR3 nucleotides are TGTGCCAGCAGCTTGGCGGGACAGGGCGTCGAGCAGTACGTC. As protein: CASSLAGQGVEQYV. J is TRBJ2-7 and V is TRBV5-6, with TRBD1 matching 9 bases. This CDR3 comprises 14 residues. V lost 0 bases to trimming and J lost 6 bases; unmatched junction nucleotides: 4. Per germline, CDR1 SGHDT and CDR2 YYEEEE.

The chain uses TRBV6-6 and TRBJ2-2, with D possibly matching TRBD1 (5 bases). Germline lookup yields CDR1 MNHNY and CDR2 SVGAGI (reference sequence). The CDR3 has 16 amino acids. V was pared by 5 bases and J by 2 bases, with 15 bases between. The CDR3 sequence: CASSREYRLNTGELFF. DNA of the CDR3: TGTGCCAGCAGTCGCGAGTACAGGTTAAACACCGGGGAGCTGTTTTTT.

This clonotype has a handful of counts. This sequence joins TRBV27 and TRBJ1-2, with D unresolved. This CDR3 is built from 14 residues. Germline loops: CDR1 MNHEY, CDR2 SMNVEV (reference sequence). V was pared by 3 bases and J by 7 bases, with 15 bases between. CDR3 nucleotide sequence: TGTGCCAGCAGTTTCTCGAGATCCGGTAGTGGCTACACCTTC. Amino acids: CASSFSRSGSGYTF.

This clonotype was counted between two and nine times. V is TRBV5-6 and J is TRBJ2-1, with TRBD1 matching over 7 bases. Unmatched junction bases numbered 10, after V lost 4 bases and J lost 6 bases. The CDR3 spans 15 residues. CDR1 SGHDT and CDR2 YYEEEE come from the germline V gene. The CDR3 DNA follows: TGTGCCAGCAGCCTAGACAGGGTAATGTCCAATGAGCAGTTCTTC. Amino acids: CASSLDRVMSNEQFF.